The sample holds many counts of the clone carrying this T cell receptor (beta chain). The antigen is unknown. These data originate in a study of CD8 T cells in ankylosing spondylitis. Overall study findings and caveats: Those disease-linked clones were CD8+; they were also relatively rare in peripheral blood.

The germline V gene encodes CDR1 SGDLS and CDR2 YYNGEE. Trimming removed 0 bases from V and 0 bases from J, with 7 bases in between. The CDR3 length is 16 residues. Libraries for TCR beta were made by quantitative 5'-RACE with molecular barcodes. MiXCR, run by TCRdb on the 5' RACE reads, gives a single entry per CDR3 protein. The sample shows 25,000 to 30,000 distinct CDR3 sequences, 5.3% of them seen only once. The TCR sequence derives from a female donor with ankylosing spondylitis or in good health (not recorded which). This chain links TRBV9 with TRBJ2-6; D may be TRBD1 (5 bases). Sequenced sample: blood, either unsorted or a sorted T cell fraction (not recorded which). The CDR3 DNA is TGTGCCAGCAGCGTAGCCGGACACTCTGGGGCCAACGTCCTGACTTTC. Residues: CASSVAGHSGANVLTF.